This entry features one T cell receptor beta chain sequence. Its specificity is unknown. Produced via immunoSEQ multiplex PCR; TCRdb's table is partial and in-frame only. This table has roughly 53,000 clones, about 88% appearing once. This sample stems from a study of T cell responses to AZD1222 COVID-19 vaccine. Whole-study findings and limits: Baseline seropositivity occurred in only six AZD1222 recipients. The span of vaccine-associated CD4 TCRs extended across spike, with dominance at 160-218 and 743-854.

V shed 0 bases, J shed 6 bases, and the junction held 6 bases outside the gene matches. CDR1 and CDR2 from the germline V gene are GTSNPN and SVGIG (reference sequence). CDR3 length equals 14 residues. The source material was peripheral blood, sampled on day 0 of AZD1222 vaccination. The sequence was obtained from an adult in good health. The chain recombines TRBV30 with TRBJ2-3; 7 bases are shared with TRBD2. The CDR3 loop is CAWSVWRGIDTQYF. Written as DNA, the CDR3 is TGTGCCTGGAGTGTATGGCGGGGGATTGATACGCAGTATTTT. Filled out from reference TRBV30 and TRBJ2-3, the complete variable domain reads SQTIHQWPATLVQPVGSPLSLECTVEGTSNPNLYWYRQAAGRGLQLLFYSVGIGQISSEVPQNLSASRPQDRQFILSSKKLLLSDSGFYLCAWSVWRGIDTQYFGPGTRLTVL.